Listed below are T cell receptor beta chains from one sample, sequenced in a study of blood T cell repertoires in COVID-19. The repertoire was sequenced with immunoSEQ multiplex PCR; TCRdb's copy has only in-frame clones and lacks some. The data contain under 250,000 clones, approximately 80% of them singletons. What was sequenced was peripheral blood. Receptor source: a man aged 25-45 years who had recovered from COVID-19. The CDR3 runs from the conserved cysteine through the conserved F or W. D genes are given only for firm matches. The size of a clone is reported for some rows only, either as once, few or many, or as a class for expanded clones.

cdr3_nt: TGTGCCAGCTCAGGACAGGGGGCTGGTAATTCACCCCTCCACTTT
cdr3_aa: CASSGQGAGNSPLHF
j_call: TRBJ1-6
v_call: TRBV18
clone_size: -
d_call: TRBD1

cdr3_nt: TGCGCCAGCAGCATCAGGACAGCTAACTATGGCTACACCTTC
cdr3_aa: CASSIRTANYGYTF
j_call: TRBJ1-2
v_call: TRBV5-1
clone_size: -
d_call: -

cdr3_nt: TGTGCCAGCAAAAGAGAAGTCGGCTACACCTTC
cdr3_aa: CASKREVGYTF
j_call: TRBJ1-2
v_call: TRBV6-5
clone_size: -
d_call: -

cdr3_nt: TGTGCCAGCAGCCAATCGATAGCGGGGGGGCCTTCGGCCAAAAACATTCAGTACTTC
cdr3_aa: CASSQSIAGGPSAKNIQYF
j_call: TRBJ2-4
v_call: TRBV14
clone_size: -
d_call: TRBD2

cdr3_nt: TGCGCCAGCAGTGGGACAGACACTGAAGCTTTCTTT
cdr3_aa: CASSGTDTEAFF
j_call: TRBJ1-1
v_call: TRBV10-1
clone_size: -
d_call: -

cdr3_nt: TGCGCCAGCGTCGCTCCGGGACAGAACAATGAGCAGTTCTTC
cdr3_aa: CASVAPGQNNEQFF
j_call: TRBJ2-1
v_call: TRBV5-1
clone_size: -
d_call: TRBD1

cdr3_nt: TGCGCCAGCAGCTTGCTCCGACAGAGACCCTACAATGAGCAGTTCTTC
cdr3_aa: CASSLLRQRPYNEQFF
j_call: TRBJ2-1
v_call: TRBV5-1
clone_size: -
d_call: -

cdr3_nt: TGTGCCAGCAGAGGGACAGAGTCTGCTTTCTTT
cdr3_aa: CASRGTESAFF
j_call: TRBJ1-1
v_call: TRBV28
clone_size: -
d_call: TRBD1

cdr3_nt: TGCGCCAGCAGCCAAGGCCGGGGACAGGGAAGCACCGGGGAGCTGTTTTTT
cdr3_aa: CASSQGRGQGSTGELFF
j_call: TRBJ2-2
v_call: TRBV4-1
clone_size: -
d_call: TRBD1

cdr3_nt: TGTGCCAGTCTTAATAGCAATCAGCCCCAGCATTTT
cdr3_aa: CASLNSNQPQHF
j_call: TRBJ1-5
v_call: TRBV28
clone_size: -
d_call: -

cdr3_nt: TGTGCCAGCAGCGTTGGTGGGACTAGCGGGAATGAGCAGTTCTTC
cdr3_aa: CASSVGGTSGNEQFF
j_call: TRBJ2-1
v_call: TRBV9
clone_size: -
d_call: TRBD2

cdr3_nt: TGTGCCAGCAGCCCGAACAGGGAAGAGACCCAGTACTTC
cdr3_aa: CASSPNREETQYF
j_call: TRBJ2-5
v_call: TRBV7-9
clone_size: -
d_call: -

cdr3_nt: TGCGCCAGCAGCTTGGCCACAGGCGAAAACATTCAGTACTTC
cdr3_aa: CASSLATGENIQYF
j_call: TRBJ2-4
v_call: TRBV5-1
clone_size: -
d_call: -

cdr3_nt: TGTGCCAGCAGCGTAATAGCGGGGGGAGGGGAGACCCAGTACTTC
cdr3_aa: CASSVIAGGGETQYF
j_call: TRBJ2-5
v_call: TRBV7-9
clone_size: -
d_call: TRBD2

cdr3_nt: TGCGCCAGCAGTGAGACCCGGGAAATCTATGGCTACACCTTC
cdr3_aa: CASSETREIYGYTF
j_call: TRBJ1-2
v_call: TRBV10-1
clone_size: -
d_call: -

cdr3_nt: TGTGCCAGCAGCGTTGAAGGGGATGGCACTGAAGCTTTCTTT
cdr3_aa: CASSVEGDGTEAFF
j_call: TRBJ1-1
v_call: TRBV9
clone_size: -
d_call: -

cdr3_nt: TGTGCCAGCTCACCATTTCCGGAGGACAGGAACACTGAAGCTTTCTTT
cdr3_aa: CASSPFPEDRNTEAFF
j_call: TRBJ1-1
v_call: TRBV18
clone_size: -
d_call: -

cdr3_nt: TGTGCCAGCAGTACGGGGGGGGGCGTAGTTGAAGCTTTCTTT
cdr3_aa: CASSTGGGVVEAFF
j_call: TRBJ1-1
v_call: TRBV6-5
clone_size: -
d_call: -

cdr3_nt: TGTGCCAGCAGCTTATTGGCGGGGGGGTCCCACAATGAGCAGTTCTTC
cdr3_aa: CASSLLAGGSHNEQFF
j_call: TRBJ2-1
v_call: TRBV7-2
clone_size: -
d_call: TRBD2

cdr3_nt: TGTGCCACCAGCAAACAGGGGGTGTTCAATGAGCAGTTCTTC
cdr3_aa: CATSKQGVFNEQFF
j_call: TRBJ2-1
v_call: TRBV15
clone_size: -
d_call: TRBD1

cdr3_nt: TGCAGCGTCTCTTCTGGAAACACCATATATTTT
cdr3_aa: CSVSSGNTIYF
j_call: TRBJ1-3
v_call: TRBV29-1
clone_size: once
d_call: -

cdr3_nt: TGTGCCAGCACAGAACTATACTCGGGGACTGAAGCTTTCTTT
cdr3_aa: CASTELYSGTEAFF
j_call: TRBJ1-1
v_call: TRBV6-5
clone_size: few
d_call: -

cdr3_nt: TGTGCCAGTAGTATAAGAGCTGGAAACACCATATATTTT
cdr3_aa: CASSIRAGNTIYF
j_call: TRBJ1-3
v_call: TRBV19
clone_size: -
d_call: -

cdr3_nt: TGTGCCAGTAGTAGGGGGCTCACAGATACGCAGTATTTT
cdr3_aa: CASSRGLTDTQYF
j_call: TRBJ2-3
v_call: TRBV19
clone_size: -
d_call: -

cdr3_nt: TGTGCCATCAGTGAGTCGTTGGAGAATCGCTATGGCTACACCTTC
cdr3_aa: CAISESLENRYGYTF
j_call: TRBJ1-2
v_call: TRBV10-3
clone_size: -
d_call: -

cdr3_nt: TGCGCCAGCAGCGGGGGACAGGGTAGGGCCCGAGGCACTGAAGCTTTCTTT
cdr3_aa: CASSGGQGRARGTEAFF
j_call: TRBJ1-1
v_call: TRBV5-1
clone_size: -
d_call: TRBD1

cdr3_nt: TGCGCCAGCAGCCAAGGTGGGACTAGTTCTTGGGAGCAGTACTTC
cdr3_aa: CASSQGGTSSWEQYF
j_call: TRBJ2-7
v_call: TRBV4-1
clone_size: -
d_call: TRBD2

cdr3_nt: TGTGCCAGCAGTGAACCCAGGGACAGGGAGGCTGAAGCTTTCTTT
cdr3_aa: CASSEPRDREAEAFF
j_call: TRBJ1-1
v_call: TRBV6-1
clone_size: -
d_call: TRBD1

cdr3_nt: TGCGCCAGCACGGGACAGTCGGGCACAGATACGCAGTATTTT
cdr3_aa: CASTGQSGTDTQYF
j_call: TRBJ2-3
v_call: TRBV10-2
clone_size: -
d_call: TRBD1

cdr3_nt: TGTGCCAGCAGCTTGGGGGGGGCTTTGGACACCATATATTTT
cdr3_aa: CASSLGGALDTIYF
j_call: TRBJ1-3
v_call: TRBV7-9
clone_size: -
d_call: -

cdr3_nt: TGTGCCAGCAGCTTAGGGTCAGAAGCGGACTATGGCTACACCTTC
cdr3_aa: CASSLGSEADYGYTF
j_call: TRBJ1-2
v_call: TRBV13
clone_size: -
d_call: -

cdr3_nt: TGTGCCAGCAGCTCCCCGACAGGCTCTGGAAACACCATATATTTT
cdr3_aa: CASSSPTGSGNTIYF
j_call: TRBJ1-3
v_call: TRBV7-9
clone_size: -
d_call: -

cdr3_nt: TGTGCCAGCAGCTTGACCCCACTTGGGACCCAGTACTTC
cdr3_aa: CASSLTPLGTQYF
j_call: TRBJ2-5
v_call: TRBV5-4
clone_size: few
d_call: -

cdr3_nt: TGTGCCATCAGTGATCTGAATCAGCCCCAGCATTTT
cdr3_aa: CAISDLNQPQHF
j_call: TRBJ1-5
v_call: TRBV10-3
clone_size: few
d_call: -

cdr3_nt: TGCGCCAGCAGTTATAATAGCGGGAACATCCTCTACGAGCAGTACTTC
cdr3_aa: CASSYNSGNILYEQYF
j_call: TRBJ2-7
v_call: TRBV5-1
clone_size: -
d_call: TRBD2

cdr3_nt: TGCGCCAGCAGCACCCAGGGGGCGAATGAAAAACTGTTTTTT
cdr3_aa: CASSTQGANEKLFF
j_call: TRBJ1-4
v_call: TRBV5-1
clone_size: -
d_call: TRBD1

cdr3_nt: TGCAGCGGAGGGACAGGGGTCGGCACAGATACGCAGTATTTT
cdr3_aa: CSGGTGVGTDTQYF
j_call: TRBJ2-3
v_call: TRBV29-1
clone_size: once
d_call: TRBD1

cdr3_nt: TGTGCCAGCAGTCCCAGGGGGCCAGCTAGCTCTGGGGCCAACGTCCTGACTTTC
cdr3_aa: CASSPRGPASSGANVLTF
j_call: TRBJ2-6
v_call: TRBV6-6
clone_size: -
d_call: TRBD1

cdr3_nt: TGTGCCAGCACCCCTCCCCTTAACAGGTTCACAGATACGCAGTATTTT
cdr3_aa: CASTPPLNRFTDTQYF
j_call: TRBJ2-3
v_call: TRBV5-5
clone_size: -
d_call: -

cdr3_nt: TGTGCCAGCAGTAACCGGGGGGGCGAGTATTTT
cdr3_aa: CASSNRGGEYF
j_call: TRBJ2-3
v_call: TRBV12-3/TRBV12-4
clone_size: -
d_call: TRBD2

cdr3_nt: TGTGCCAGCAGCGACCCTAGGTCTGGCTACACCTTC
cdr3_aa: CASSDPRSGYTF
j_call: TRBJ1-2
v_call: TRBV9
clone_size: -
d_call: -

cdr3_nt: TGTGCCAGCAGCTTGAGAGGGTTTAATTCACCCCTCCACTTT
cdr3_aa: CASSLRGFNSPLHF
j_call: TRBJ1-6
v_call: TRBV5-6
clone_size: -
d_call: -

cdr3_nt: TGTGCCAGCAGTCGGGGGGGGTCCTACAATGAGCAGTTCTTC
cdr3_aa: CASSRGGSYNEQFF
j_call: TRBJ2-1
v_call: TRBV7-3
clone_size: once
d_call: TRBD2

cdr3_nt: TGTGCCAGCAGCCCGACTAGCGGGGGGGCCCTACGTGGTGAGCAGTTCTTC
cdr3_aa: CASSPTSGGALRGEQFF
j_call: TRBJ2-1
v_call: TRBV9
clone_size: -
d_call: TRBD2

cdr3_nt: TGCGCCAGCAGAGGACAGTTGTATTCACCCCTCCACTTT
cdr3_aa: CASRGQLYSPLHF
j_call: TRBJ1-6
v_call: TRBV10-2
clone_size: -
d_call: -

cdr3_nt: TGTGCCAGCAGTTATTTCGGCGGGGGAAAAGAGACCCAGTACTTC
cdr3_aa: CASSYFGGGKETQYF
j_call: TRBJ2-5
v_call: TRBV6-5
clone_size: -
d_call: TRBD2

cdr3_nt: TGTGCCAGCAGCCAAATCACAGGGTTCCCTCTACATTACGAGCAGTACTTC
cdr3_aa: CASSQITGFPLHYEQYF
j_call: TRBJ2-7
v_call: TRBV7-9
clone_size: -
d_call: -

cdr3_nt: TGTGCCAGCAGCCTCGACAGGGGGTCAGATACGCAGTATTTT
cdr3_aa: CASSLDRGSDTQYF
j_call: TRBJ2-3
v_call: TRBV14
clone_size: -
d_call: TRBD1

cdr3_nt: TGTGCCAGCAGCTTGGGGTGGGACATGAACACTGAAGCTTTCTTT
cdr3_aa: CASSLGWDMNTEAFF
j_call: TRBJ1-1
v_call: TRBV7-9
clone_size: -
d_call: -

cdr3_nt: TGTGCCAGCAGCCGAATCACGGGGGAGTATAACATTCAGTACTTC
cdr3_aa: CASSRITGEYNIQYF
j_call: TRBJ2-4
v_call: TRBV7-9
clone_size: few
d_call: -

cdr3_nt: TGTGCCAGCAGCGGGCAGGGTTCTGGGGCCAACGTCCTGACTTTC
cdr3_aa: CASSGQGSGANVLTF
j_call: TRBJ2-6
v_call: TRBV7-3
clone_size: -
d_call: -

cdr3_nt: TGTGCCAGTAGTAGCGGGGTTGAGCAGTACTTC
cdr3_aa: CASSSGVEQYF
j_call: TRBJ2-7
v_call: TRBV19
clone_size: -
d_call: -

cdr3_nt: TGCGCCAGCAGTGATGGCAACGAGCAGTACTTC
cdr3_aa: CASSDGNEQYF
j_call: TRBJ2-7
v_call: TRBV10-1
clone_size: -
d_call: -

cdr3_nt: TGTGCCATCAGTGGCCCAGGGATAAACTCTGGAAACACCATATATTTT
cdr3_aa: CAISGPGINSGNTIYF
j_call: TRBJ1-3
v_call: TRBV10-3
clone_size: -
d_call: -